This T cell receptor (beta chain) was sequenced for a study of blood T cell repertoires in COVID-19. Across the whole study: Samples representing acute and convalescent COVID-19 were sourced from the United States, Italy and Spain.

The V end lost 8 bases, the J end lost 8 bases, and 12 bases lay between the germline ends. In germline, CDR1 is MNHEY, CDR2 SVGAGI. The CDR3 is made up of 11 amino acids. The assay was immunoSEQ multiplex PCR, and TCRdb's table has in-frame clones only and misses some. The table lists about 200,000 clones, 65% to 85% of them singletons. The J gene is TRBJ1-2, the V gene TRBV6-5, with a tentative D call TRBD1 (6 bases). The clonotype was recovered from a woman aged 25 to 45 who had been exposed to COVID-19. Sequenced input: PBMCs or T cells enriched from blood (not recorded which). The CDR3 DNA reads as TGTGCCAGCGGGGATAGGGGGGGCTACACCTTC. Residues: CASGDRGGYTF.